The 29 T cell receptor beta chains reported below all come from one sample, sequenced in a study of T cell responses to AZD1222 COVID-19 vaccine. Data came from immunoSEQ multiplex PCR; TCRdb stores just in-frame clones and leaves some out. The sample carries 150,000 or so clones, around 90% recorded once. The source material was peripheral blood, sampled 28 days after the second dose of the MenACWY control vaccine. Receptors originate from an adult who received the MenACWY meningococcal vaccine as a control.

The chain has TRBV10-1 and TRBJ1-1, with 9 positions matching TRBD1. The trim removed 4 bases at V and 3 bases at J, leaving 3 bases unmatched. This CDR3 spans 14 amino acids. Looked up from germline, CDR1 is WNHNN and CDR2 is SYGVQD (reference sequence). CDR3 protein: CASSGTGEHTEAFF. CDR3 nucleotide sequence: TGCGCCAGCAGTGGGACAGGGGAGCACACTGAAGCTTTCTTT.

CDR3 amino acids: CASSFRILAGVRGEQFF. The CDR3 coding sequence is TGTGCCAGCAGTTTCCGAATACTAGCGGGAGTCCGGGGTGAGCAGTTCTTC. This chain links TRBV28 with TRBJ2-1; 11 bases are a match to TRBD2. The CDR3 totals 17 residues. The V and J ends lost 3 bases and 9 bases, in that order; junction bases with no gene match: 13. CDR1 and CDR2 from the germline V gene are MDHEN and SYDVKM. Complete variable domain (other parts from reference TRBV28 and TRBJ2-1): DVKVTQSSRYLVKRTGEKVFLECVQDMDHENMFWYRQDPGLGLRLIYFSYDVKMKEKGDIPEGYSVSREKKERFSLILESASTNQTSMYLCASSFRILAGVRGEQFFGPGTRLTVL.

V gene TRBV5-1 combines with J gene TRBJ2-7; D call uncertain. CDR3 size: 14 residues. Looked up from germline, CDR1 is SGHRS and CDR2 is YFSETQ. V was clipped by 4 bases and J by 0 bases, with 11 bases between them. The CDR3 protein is CASSQDGISYEQYF. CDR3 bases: TGCGCCAGCAGCCAGGACGGTATCTCCTACGAGCAGTACTTC. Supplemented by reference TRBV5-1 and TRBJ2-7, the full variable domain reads KAGVTQTPRYLIKTRGQQVTLSCSPISGHRSVSWYQQTPGQGLQFLFEYFSETQRNKGNFPGRFSGRQFSNSRSEMNVSTLELGDSALYLCASSQDGISYEQYFGPGTRLTVT.

CDR3 in amino acids: CASSFGQGPYEQYF. The CDR3 DNA sequence: TGTGCCAGCAGCTTCGGACAGGGCCCCTACGAGCAGTACTTC. The chain links TRBV7-2 to TRBJ2-7, with 8 bases lining up with TRBD1. The CDR3 is made up of 14 amino acids. The germline CDR1 and CDR2 sequences are SGHTA and FQGNSA. J lost 2 bases, V lost 3 bases, and 3 bases had no gene match.

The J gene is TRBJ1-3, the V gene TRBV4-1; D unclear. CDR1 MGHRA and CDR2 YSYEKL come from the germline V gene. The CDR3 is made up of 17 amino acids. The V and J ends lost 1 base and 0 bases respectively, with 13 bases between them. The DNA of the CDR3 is TGCGCCAGCAGCCAAGGAGCGGCAGGAAGCTCTGGAAACACCATATATTTT. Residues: CASSQGAAGSSGNTIYF.

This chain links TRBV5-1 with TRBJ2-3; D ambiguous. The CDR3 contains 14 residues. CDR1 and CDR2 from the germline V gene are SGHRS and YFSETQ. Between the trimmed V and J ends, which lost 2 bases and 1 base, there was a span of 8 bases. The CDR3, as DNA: TGCGCCAGCAGCTTCGGTACCGGCACAGATACGCAGTATTTT. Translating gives CASSFGTGTDTQYF.

The chain's CDR3 is CASKVPGGTEAFF. CDR3 in DNA: TGTGCCAGCAAAGTCCCGGGGGGCACTGAAGCTTTCTTT. This chain joins TRBV6-5 and TRBJ1-1, with a possible D match to TRBD1 (5 bases). Trimming cost V 7 bases and J 4 bases, with 13 bases left between them. The CDR3 spans 13 residues. Germline CDR1 MNHEY, CDR2 SVGAGI.

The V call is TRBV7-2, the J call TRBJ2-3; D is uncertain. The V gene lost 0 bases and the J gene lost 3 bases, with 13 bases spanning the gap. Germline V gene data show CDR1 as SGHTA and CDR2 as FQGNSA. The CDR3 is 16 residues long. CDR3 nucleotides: TGTGCCAGCAGCTTAGCGCAGGCTGAGAAGACAGATACGCAGTATTTT. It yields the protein CASSLAQAEKTDTQYF.

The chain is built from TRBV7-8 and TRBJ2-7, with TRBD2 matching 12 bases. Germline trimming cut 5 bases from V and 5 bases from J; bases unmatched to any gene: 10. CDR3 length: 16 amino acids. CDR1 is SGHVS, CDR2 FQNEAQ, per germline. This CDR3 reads CASSPGTSGFIDEQYF. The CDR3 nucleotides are TGTGCCAGCAGCCCAGGGACTAGCGGGTTTATAGACGAGCAGTACTTC. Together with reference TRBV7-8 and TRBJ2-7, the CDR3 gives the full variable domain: GAGVSQSPRYKVAKRGQDVALRCDPISGHVSLFWYQQALGQGPEFLTYFQNEAQLDKSGLPSDRFFAERPEGSVSTLKIQRTQQEDSAVYLCASSPGTSGFIDEQYFGPGTRLTVT.

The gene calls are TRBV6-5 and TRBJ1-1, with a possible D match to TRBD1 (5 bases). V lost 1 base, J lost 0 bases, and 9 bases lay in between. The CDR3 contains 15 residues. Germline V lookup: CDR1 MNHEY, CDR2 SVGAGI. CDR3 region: CASSYWGYMNTEAFF. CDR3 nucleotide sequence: TGTGCCAGCAGTTACTGGGGGTACATGAACACTGAAGCTTTCTTT.

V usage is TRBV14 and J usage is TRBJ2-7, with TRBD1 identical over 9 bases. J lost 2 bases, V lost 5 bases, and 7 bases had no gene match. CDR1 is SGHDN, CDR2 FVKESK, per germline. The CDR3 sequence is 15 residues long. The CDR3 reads CASSSSRDRAYEQYF. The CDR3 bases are TGTGCCAGCAGCTCGAGCCGGGACAGGGCCTACGAGCAGTACTTC.

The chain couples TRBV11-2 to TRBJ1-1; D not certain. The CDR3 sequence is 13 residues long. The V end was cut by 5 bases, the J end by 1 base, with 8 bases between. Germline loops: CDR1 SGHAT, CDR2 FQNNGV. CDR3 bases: TGTGCCAGCAGCCGCTATAGGAACACTGAAGCTTTCTTT. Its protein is CASSRYRNTEAFF.

The CDR3 spells CASSGAPPGMNTEAFF. For the CDR3, the DNA is TGTGCCAGCAGTGGGGCTCCCCCGGGGATGAACACTGAAGCTTTCTTT. The chain couples TRBV2 to TRBJ1-1; D is unresolved. The CDR3 runs 16 residues. The V gene lost 4 bases and the J gene lost 0 bases, with 15 bases spanning the gap. Looked up from germline, CDR1 is SNHLY and CDR2 is FYNNEI.

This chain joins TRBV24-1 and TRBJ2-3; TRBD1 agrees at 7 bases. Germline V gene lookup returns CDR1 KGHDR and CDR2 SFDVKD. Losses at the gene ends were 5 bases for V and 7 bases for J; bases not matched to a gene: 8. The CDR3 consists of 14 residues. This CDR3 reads CATSGIQGPYTQYF. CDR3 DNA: TGTGCCACCAGTGGTATACAGGGGCCCTATACGCAGTATTTT.

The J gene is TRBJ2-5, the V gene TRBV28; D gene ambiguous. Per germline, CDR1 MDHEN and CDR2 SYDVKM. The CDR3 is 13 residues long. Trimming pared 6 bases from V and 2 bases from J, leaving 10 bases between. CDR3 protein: CASRESAQETQYF. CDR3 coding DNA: TGTGCCAGCAGAGAGAGCGCACAAGAGACCCAGTACTTC.

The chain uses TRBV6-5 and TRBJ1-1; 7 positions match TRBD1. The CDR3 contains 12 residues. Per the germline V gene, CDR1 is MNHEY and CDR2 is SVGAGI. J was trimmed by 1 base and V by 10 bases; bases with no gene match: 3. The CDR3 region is CANRQGNTEAFF. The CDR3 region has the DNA TGTGCCAACCGACAGGGGAACACTGAAGCTTTCTTT.

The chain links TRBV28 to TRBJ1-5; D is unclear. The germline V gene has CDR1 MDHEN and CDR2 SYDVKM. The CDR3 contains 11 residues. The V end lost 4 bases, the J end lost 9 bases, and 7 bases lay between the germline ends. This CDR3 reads CASSSRPPQHF. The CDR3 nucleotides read TGTGCCAGCAGTTCCCGGCCGCCCCAGCATTTT. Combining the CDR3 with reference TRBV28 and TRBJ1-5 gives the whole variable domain DVKVTQSSRYLVKRTGEKVFLECVQDMDHENMFWYRQDPGLGLRLIYFSYDVKMKEKGDIPEGYSVSREKKERFSLILESASTNQTSMYLCASSSRPPQHFGDGTRLSIL.

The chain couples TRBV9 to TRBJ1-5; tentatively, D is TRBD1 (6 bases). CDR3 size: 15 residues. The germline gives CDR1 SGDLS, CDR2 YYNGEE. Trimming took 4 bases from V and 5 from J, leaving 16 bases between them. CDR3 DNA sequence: TGTGCCAGCAGCCGAACAGGGAGTGGGGATCAGCCCCAGCATTTT. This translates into CASSRTGSGDQPQHF.

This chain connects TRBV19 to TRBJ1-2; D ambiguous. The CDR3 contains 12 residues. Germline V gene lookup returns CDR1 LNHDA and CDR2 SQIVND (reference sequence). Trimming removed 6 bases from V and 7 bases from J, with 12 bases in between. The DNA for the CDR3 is TGTGCCAGTAGCCTGGGGAGGACTGGCTACACCTTC. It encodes CASSLGRTGYTF.

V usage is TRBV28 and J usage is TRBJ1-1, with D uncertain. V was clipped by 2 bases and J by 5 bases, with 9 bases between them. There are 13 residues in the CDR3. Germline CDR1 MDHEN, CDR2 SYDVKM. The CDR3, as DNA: TGTGCCAGCAGTTTACCCAGGTCTACTGAAGCTTTCTTT. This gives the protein CASSLPRSTEAFF.

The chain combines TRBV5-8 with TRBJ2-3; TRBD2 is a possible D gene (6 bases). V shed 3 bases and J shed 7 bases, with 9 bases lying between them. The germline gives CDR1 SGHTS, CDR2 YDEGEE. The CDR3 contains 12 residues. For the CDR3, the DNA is TGTGCCAGCAGCTCGGGACTGCATACGCAGTATTTT. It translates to CASSSGLHTQYF.

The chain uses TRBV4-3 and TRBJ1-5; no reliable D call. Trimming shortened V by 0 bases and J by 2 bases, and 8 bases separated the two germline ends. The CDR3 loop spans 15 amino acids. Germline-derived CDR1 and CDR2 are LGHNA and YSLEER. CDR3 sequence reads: CASSQEPVGNQPQHF. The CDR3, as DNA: TGCGCCAGCAGCCAAGAACCAGTCGGCAATCAGCCCCAGCATTTT.

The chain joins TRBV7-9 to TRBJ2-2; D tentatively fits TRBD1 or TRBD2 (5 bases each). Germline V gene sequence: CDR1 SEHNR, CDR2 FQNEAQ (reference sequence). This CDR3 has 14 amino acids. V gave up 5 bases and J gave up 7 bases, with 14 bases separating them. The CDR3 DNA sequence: TGTGCCAGCAGCCCAGGGAGCCCGGGCGGGGAGCTGTTTTTT. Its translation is CASSPGSPGGELFF.

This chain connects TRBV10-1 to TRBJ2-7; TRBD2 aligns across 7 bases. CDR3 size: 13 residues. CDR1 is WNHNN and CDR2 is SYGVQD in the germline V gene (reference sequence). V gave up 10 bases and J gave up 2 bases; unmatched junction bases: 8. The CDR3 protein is CATAPGGPYEQYF. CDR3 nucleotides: TGCGCCACCGCGCCGGGGGGTCCCTACGAGCAGTACTTC.

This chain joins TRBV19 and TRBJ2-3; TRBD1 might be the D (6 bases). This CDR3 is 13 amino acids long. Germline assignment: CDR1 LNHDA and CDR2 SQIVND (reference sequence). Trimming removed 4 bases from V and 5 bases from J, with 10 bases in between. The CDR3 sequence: CASSRGRGDTQYF. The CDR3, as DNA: TGTGCCAGTAGTAGGGGCAGGGGAGATACGCAGTATTTT. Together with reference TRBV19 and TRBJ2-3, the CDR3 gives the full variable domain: DGGITQSPKYLFRKEGQNVTLSCEQNLNHDAMYWYRQDPGQGLRLIYYSQIVNDFQKGDIAEGYSVSREKKESFPLTVTSAQKNPTAFYLCASSRGRGDTQYFGPGTRLTVL.

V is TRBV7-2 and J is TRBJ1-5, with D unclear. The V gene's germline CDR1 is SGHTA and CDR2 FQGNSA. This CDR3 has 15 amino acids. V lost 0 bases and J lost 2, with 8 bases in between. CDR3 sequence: CASSLASGGNQPQHF. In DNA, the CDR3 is TGTGCCAGCAGCTTAGCGAGCGGGGGCAATCAGCCCCAGCATTTT.

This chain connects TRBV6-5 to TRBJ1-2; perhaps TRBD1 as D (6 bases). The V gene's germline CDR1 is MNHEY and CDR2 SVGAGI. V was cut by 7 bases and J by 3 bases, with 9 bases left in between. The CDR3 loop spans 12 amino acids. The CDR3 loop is CASMGGYYGYTF. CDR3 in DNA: TGTGCCAGCATGGGGGGCTACTATGGCTACACCTTC.

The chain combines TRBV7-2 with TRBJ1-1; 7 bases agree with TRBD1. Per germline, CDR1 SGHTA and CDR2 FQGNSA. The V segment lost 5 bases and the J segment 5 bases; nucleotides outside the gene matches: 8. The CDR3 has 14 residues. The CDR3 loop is CASSPDRNPTEAFF. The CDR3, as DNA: TGTGCCAGCAGCCCGGACAGGAATCCTACTGAAGCTTTCTTT.

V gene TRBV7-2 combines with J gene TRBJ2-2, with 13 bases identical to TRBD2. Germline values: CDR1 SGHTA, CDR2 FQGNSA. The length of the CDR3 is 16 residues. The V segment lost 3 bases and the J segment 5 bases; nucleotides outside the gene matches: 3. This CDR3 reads CASSFLGLAGTGELFF. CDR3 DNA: TGTGCCAGCAGCTTCCTGGGACTAGCGGGGACCGGGGAGCTGTTTTTT.